This TCR beta chain is from a study of blood T cell repertoires in COVID-19. About the study: COVID-19 samples collected from the United States, Italy and Spain covered acute and convalescent phases. In each case, the material was cDNA or gDNA derived from T cells, B-cell-depleted T cells, or PBMCs.

TCRdb keeps only in-frame clones here, not all; method: immunoSEQ multiplex PCR. Altogether about 79,000 clones are present, about 89% being singletons, with the ten largest covering more than 11%. V shed 6 bases, J shed 2 bases, and the junction held 16 bases outside the gene matches. This CDR3 region has 18 residues. The sequence was collected from a man in his sixties or seventies with active or convalescent COVID-19. The chain links TRBV23-1 to TRBJ2-4; 7 nucleotides match TRBD2. TRBV23-1 is annotated as an ORF whose role is uncertain. The sequenced sample consisted of peripheral blood. The DNA of the CDR3 is TGCGCCAGCAGCCTCCCTGCGGGGAGGGGAGGGCCCAAAAACATTCAGTACTTC. Its translation is CASSLPAGRGGPKNIQYF.